This T cell receptor beta chain emerged from a study of blood T cell repertoires in COVID-19. Overall study context: The United States, Italy and Spain provided the acute and convalescent COVID-19 samples. Sample material is recorded as cDNA or gDNA derived from T cells, B-cell-depleted T cells, or PBMCs.

This clone was seen once. Per the original data handling: Reference gene primer amplification gave estimated nucleated cell counts. Method: immunoSEQ multiplex PCR; TCRdb's copy keeps in-frame clones and lacks some. D and trimming were read from the DNA, whereas the V and J calls and clone size are those reported in that table. The top ten clones hold 9.7% of a sample with 200,000 to 250,000 clones, around 83% of them seen once. This receptor was taken from a man in his fifties or sixties with active or convalescent COVID-19. Sequences were obtained from peripheral blood.

The CDR3 loop is CASSPRTSGETQYF. The CDR3 DNA sequence: TGTGCCAGCAGCCCCCGGACTAGCGGAGAGACCCAGTACTTC. The chain carries TRBV3-1 (or the pseudogene TRBV3-2) and TRBJ2-5; TRBD2 matches at 10 bases. The CDR3 contains 14 residues. Trimming at V came to 4 bases and at J to 4 bases, leaving 3 bases not matched to a gene. Germline CDR1 is LGHDT and CDR2 is YNNKEL (reference sequence).